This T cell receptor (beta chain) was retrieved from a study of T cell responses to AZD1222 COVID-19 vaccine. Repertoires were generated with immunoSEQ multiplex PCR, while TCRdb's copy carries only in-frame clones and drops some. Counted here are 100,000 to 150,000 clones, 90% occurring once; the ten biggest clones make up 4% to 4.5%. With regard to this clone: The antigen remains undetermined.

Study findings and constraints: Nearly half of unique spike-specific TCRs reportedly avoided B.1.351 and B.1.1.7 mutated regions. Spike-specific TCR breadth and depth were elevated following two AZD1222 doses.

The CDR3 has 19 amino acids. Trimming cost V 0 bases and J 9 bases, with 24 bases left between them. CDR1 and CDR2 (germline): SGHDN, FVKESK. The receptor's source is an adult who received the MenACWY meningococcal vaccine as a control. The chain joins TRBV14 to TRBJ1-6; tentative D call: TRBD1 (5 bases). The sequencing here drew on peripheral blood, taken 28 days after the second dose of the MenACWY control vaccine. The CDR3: CASSQDLRFGGNLASPLHF. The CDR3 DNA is TGTGCCAGCAGCCAAGATTTAAGATTCGGGGGAAATTTGGCTTCACCCCTCCACTTT.